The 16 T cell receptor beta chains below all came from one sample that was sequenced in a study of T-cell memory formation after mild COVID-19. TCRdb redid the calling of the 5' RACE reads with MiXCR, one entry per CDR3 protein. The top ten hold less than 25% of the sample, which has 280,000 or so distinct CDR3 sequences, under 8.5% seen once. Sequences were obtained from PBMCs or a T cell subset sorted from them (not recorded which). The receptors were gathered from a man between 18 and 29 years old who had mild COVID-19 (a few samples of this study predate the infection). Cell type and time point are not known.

The CDR3 here is CASSPSGTDTQYF. The CDR3 DNA sequence: TGTGCCAGCTCACCAAGCGGCACAGATACGCAGTATTTT. The J gene is TRBJ2-3, the V gene TRBV18; D is undetermined. This CDR3 is built from 13 residues. V lost 2 bases and J 1 base, leaving 4 bases between the germline ends. Germline lookup yields CDR1 KGHSH and CDR2 LQKENI.

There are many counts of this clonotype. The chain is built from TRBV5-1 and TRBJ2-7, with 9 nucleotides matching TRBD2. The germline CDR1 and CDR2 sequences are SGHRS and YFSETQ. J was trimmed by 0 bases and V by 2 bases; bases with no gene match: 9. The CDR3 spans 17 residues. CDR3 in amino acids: CASSFFGAGGSSYEQYV. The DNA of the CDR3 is TGCGCCAGCAGCTTTTTTGGAGCGGGGGGTTCCTCCTACGAGCAGTACGTC.

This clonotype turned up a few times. The CDR3 protein is CASSVSQDPPVLTF. The CDR3 bases are TGCGCCAGCAGCGTATCACAGGACCCTCCCGTCCTGACTTTC. J is TRBJ2-6 and V is TRBV5-1, with a weak D call TRBD1 (5 bases). This CDR3 has 14 amino acids. Trimming cost V 4 bases and J 12 bases, with 17 bases left between them. CDR1 is SGHRS, CDR2 YFSETQ, per germline.

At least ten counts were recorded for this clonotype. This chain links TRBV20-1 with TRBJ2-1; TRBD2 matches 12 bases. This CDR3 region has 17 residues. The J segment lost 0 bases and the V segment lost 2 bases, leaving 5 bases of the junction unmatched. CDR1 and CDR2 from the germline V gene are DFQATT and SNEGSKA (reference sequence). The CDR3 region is CSARSPSGGVSYNEQFF. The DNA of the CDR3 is TGCAGTGCTAGATCCCCTAGCGGGGGGGTCTCCTACAATGAGCAGTTCTTC.

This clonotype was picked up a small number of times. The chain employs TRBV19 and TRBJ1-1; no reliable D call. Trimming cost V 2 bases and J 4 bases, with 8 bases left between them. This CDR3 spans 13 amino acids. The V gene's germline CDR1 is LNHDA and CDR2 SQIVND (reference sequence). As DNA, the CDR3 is TGTGCCAGTAGTATACGGGAACGCACTGAAGCTTTCTTT. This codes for CASSIRERTEAFF.

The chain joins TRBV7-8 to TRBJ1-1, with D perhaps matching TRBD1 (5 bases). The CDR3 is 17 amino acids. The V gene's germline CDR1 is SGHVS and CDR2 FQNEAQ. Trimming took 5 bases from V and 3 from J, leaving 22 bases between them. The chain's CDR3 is CASSGPRVSGRDTEAFF. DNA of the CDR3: TGTGCCAGCAGCGGTCCCAGGGTTAGCGGGCGGGACACTGAAGCTTTCTTT.

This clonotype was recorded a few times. CDR3 residues: CASSPRRGPSGEQFF. The CDR3 DNA follows: TGTGCCAGCAGCCCCCGGCGGGGGCCAAGCGGTGAGCAGTTCTTC. The chain combines TRBV7-3 with TRBJ2-1; D is possibly TRBD2 (7 bases). CDR1 is SGHTA and CDR2 is FQGTGA in the germline V gene. The CDR3 extends over 15 amino acids. V lost 5 bases to trimming and J lost 9 bases, with 20 bases between them.

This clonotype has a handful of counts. This CDR3 reads CASSQDRVLETQYF. CDR3 sequence (DNA): TGTGCCAGCAGTCAGGACAGGGTGCTAGAGACCCAGTACTTC. This chain links TRBV12-3 or TRBV12-4 with TRBJ2-5, with TRBD1 matching over 8 bases. The length of the CDR3 is 14 residues. The V segment lost 5 bases and the J segment 4 bases; nucleotides outside the gene matches: 6.

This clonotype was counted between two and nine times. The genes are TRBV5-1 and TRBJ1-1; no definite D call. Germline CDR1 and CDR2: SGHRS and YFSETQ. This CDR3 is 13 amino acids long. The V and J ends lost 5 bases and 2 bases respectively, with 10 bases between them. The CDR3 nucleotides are TGCGCCAGCAGACGAGCTGGAAACACTGAAGCTTTCTTT. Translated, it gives CASRRAGNTEAFF.

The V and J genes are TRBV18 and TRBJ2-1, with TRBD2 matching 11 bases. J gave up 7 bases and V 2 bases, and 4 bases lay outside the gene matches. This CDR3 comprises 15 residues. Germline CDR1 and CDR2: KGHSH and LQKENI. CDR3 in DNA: TGTGCCAGCTCACCATTAGCGGGGGGGCCTAATGAGCAGTTCTTC. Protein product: CASSPLAGGPNEQFF.

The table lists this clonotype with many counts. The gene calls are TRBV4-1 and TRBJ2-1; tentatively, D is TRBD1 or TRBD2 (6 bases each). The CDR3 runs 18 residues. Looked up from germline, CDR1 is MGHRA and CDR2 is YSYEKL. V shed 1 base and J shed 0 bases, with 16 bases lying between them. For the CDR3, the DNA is TGCGCCAGCAGCCAAGCTGGTGACGGGGGCCTCTCCTACAATGAGCAGTTCTTC. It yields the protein CASSQAGDGGLSYNEQFF.

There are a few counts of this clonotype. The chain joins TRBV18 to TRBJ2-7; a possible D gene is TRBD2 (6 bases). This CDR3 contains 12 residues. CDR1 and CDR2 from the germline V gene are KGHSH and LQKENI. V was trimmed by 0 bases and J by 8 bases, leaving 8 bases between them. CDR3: CASSPPGGKQYF. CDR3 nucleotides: TGTGCCAGCTCACCACCGGGAGGCAAGCAGTACTTC.

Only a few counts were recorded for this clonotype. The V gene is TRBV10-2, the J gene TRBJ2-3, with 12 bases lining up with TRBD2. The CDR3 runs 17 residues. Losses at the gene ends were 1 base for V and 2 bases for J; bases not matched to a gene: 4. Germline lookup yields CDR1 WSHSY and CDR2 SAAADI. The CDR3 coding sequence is TGCGCCAGCAGTGAGTACCGGACTAGCGGGAACACAGATACGCAGTATTTT. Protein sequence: CASSEYRTSGNTDTQYF.

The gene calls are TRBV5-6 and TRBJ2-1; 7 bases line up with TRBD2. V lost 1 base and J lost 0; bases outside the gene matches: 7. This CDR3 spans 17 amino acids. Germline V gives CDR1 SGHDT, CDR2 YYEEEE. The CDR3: CASSLWLADSSYNEQFF. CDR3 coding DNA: TGTGCCAGCAGCTTGTGGCTAGCGGATAGCTCCTACAATGAGCAGTTCTTC.

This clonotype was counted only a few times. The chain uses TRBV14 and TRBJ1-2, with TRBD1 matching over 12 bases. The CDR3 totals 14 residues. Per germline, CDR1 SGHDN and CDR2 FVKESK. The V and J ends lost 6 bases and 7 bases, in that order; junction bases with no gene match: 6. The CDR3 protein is CASSPGTGGPGYTF. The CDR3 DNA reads TGTGCCAGCAGTCCCGGGACAGGGGGCCCTGGCTACACCTTC.

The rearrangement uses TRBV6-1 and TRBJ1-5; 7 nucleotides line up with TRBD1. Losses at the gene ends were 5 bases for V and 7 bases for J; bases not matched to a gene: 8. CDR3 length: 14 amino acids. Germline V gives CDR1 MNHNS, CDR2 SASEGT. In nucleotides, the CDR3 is TGTGCCAGCAGTCAGACAGGGCAGGAACAGCCCCAGCATTTT. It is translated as CASSQTGQEQPQHF.